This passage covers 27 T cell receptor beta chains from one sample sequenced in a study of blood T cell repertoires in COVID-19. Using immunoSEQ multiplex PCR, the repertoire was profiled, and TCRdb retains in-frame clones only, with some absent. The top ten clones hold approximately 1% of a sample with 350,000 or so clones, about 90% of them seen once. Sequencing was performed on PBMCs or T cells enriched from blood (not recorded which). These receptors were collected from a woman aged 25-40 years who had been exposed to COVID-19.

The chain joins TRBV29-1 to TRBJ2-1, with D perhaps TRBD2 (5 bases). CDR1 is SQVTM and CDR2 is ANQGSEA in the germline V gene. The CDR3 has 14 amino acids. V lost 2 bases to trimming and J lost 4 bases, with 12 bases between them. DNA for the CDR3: TGCAGCGTTGAACGGACTGGGCTTTACAATGAGCAGTTCTTC. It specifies CSVERTGLYNEQFF.

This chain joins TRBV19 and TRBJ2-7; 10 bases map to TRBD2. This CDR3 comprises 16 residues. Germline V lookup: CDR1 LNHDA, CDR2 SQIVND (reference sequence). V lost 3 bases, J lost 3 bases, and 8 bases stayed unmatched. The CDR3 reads CASSIGTSETNYEQYF. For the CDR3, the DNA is TGTGCCAGTAGTATCGGGACTAGCGAAACTAACTACGAGCAGTACTTC.

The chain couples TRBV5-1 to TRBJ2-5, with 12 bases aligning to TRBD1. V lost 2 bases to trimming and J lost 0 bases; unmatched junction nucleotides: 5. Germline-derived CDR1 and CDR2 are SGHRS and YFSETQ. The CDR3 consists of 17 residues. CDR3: CASSLGTGGLHQETQYF. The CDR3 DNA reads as TGCGCCAGCAGCTTAGGGACAGGGGGCTTACACCAAGAGACCCAGTACTTC.

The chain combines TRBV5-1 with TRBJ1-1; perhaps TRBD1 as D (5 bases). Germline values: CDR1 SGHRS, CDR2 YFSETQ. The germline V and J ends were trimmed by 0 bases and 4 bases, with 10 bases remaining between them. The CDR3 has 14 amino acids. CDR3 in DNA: TGCGCCAGCAGCTTGGATCAGGGTAGCACTGAAGCTTTCTTT. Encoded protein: CASSLDQGSTEAFF.

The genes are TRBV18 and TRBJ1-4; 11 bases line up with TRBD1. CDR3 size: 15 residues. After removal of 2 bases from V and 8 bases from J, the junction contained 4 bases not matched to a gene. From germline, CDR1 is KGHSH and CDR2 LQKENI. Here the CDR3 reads CASSPVGTGGEKLFF. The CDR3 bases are TGTGCCAGCTCACCAGTTGGGACAGGGGGAGAAAAACTGTTTTTT.

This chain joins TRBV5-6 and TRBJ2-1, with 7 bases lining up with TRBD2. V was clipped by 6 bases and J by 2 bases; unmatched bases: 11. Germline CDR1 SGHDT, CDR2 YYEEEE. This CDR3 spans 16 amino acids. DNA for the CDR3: TGTGCCAGCACCCCTGGCGGGAGAGTCCCCTACAATGAGCAGTTCTTC. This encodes CASTPGGRVPYNEQFF.

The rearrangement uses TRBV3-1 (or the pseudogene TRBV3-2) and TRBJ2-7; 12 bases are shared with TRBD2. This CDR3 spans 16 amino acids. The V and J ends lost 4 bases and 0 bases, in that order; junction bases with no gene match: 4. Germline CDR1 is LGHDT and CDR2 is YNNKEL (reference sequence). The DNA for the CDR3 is TGTGCCAGCAGCCGGACTAGCGGGACTAGCTCCTACGAGCAGTACTTC. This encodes CASSRTSGTSSYEQYF.

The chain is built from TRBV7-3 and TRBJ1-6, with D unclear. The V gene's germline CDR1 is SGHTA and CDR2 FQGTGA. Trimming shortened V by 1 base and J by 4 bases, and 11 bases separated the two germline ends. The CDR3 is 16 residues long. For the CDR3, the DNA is TGTGCCAGCAGCTTAAGCGGGGTAGGATATAATTCACCCCTCCACTTT. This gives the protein CASSLSGVGYNSPLHF. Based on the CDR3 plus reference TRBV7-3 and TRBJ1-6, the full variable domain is GAGVSQTPSNKVTEKGKYVELRCDPISGHTALYWYRQSLGQGPEFLIYFQGTGAADDSGLPNDRFFAVRPEGSVSTLKIQRTERGDSAVYLCASSLSGVGYNSPLHFGNGTRLTVT.

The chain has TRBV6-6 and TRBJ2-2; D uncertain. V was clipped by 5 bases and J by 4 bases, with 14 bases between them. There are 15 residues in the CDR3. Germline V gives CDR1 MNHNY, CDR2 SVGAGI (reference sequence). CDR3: CASSRRVIGTGELFF. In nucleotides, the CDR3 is TGTGCCAGCAGTCGCCGGGTCATAGGCACCGGGGAGCTGTTTTTT.

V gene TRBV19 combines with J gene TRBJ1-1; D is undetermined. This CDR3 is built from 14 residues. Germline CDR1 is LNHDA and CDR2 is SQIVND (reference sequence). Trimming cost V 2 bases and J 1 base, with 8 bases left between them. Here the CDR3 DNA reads TGTGCCAGTAGTATAATAGATCGGAACACTGAAGCTTTCTTT. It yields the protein CASSIIDRNTEAFF.

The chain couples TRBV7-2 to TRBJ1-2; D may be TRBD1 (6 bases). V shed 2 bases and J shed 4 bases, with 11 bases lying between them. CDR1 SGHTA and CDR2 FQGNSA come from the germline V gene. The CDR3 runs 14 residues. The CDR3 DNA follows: TGTGCCAGCAGCTTAAGGGGCAGGGGCTATGGCTACACCTTC. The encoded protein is CASSLRGRGYGYTF.

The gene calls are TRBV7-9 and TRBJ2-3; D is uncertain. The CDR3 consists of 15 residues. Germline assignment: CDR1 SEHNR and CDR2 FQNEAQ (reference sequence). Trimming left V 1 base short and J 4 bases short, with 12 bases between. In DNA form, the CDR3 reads TGTGCCAGCAGCTTAGATAGCACTTCCGCAGATACGCAGTATTTT. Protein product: CASSLDSTSADTQYF.

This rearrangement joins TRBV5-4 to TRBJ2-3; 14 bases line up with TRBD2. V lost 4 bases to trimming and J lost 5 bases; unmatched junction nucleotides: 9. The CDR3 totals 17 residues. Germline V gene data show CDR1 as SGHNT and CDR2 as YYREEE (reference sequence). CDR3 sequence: CASSLMEGTSGRDTQYF. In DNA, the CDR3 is TGTGCCAGCAGCCTAATGGAGGGGACTAGCGGGAGAGATACGCAGTATTTT.

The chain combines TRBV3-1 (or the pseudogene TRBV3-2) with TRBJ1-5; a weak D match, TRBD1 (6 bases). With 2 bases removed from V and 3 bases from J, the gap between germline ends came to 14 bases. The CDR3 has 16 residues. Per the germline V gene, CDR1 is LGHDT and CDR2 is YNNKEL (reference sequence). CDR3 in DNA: TGTGCCAGCAGCCAAACTACAGGGATCCTCAATCAGCCCCAGCATTTT. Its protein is CASSQTTGILNQPQHF.

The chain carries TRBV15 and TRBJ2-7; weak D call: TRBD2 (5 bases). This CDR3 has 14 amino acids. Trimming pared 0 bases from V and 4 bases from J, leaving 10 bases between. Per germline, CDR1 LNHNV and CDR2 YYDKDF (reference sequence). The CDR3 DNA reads TGTGCCACCAGCAGAGAGAGGGCGGCTTACGAGCAGTACTTC. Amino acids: CATSRERAAYEQYF.

CDR3 loop: CSVWESSGNTIYF. CDR3 nucleotides: TGCAGCGTGTGGGAGAGCTCTGGAAACACCATATATTTT. V gene TRBV29-1 combines with J gene TRBJ1-3; D gene ambiguous. The germline CDR1 and CDR2 sequences are SQVTM and ANQGSEA. This CDR3 region has 13 residues. The V and J ends lost 6 bases and 0 bases respectively, with 9 bases between them.

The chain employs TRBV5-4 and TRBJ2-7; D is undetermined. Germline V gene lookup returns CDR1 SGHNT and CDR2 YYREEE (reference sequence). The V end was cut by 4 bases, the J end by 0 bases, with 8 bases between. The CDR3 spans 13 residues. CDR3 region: CASSPPLSYEQYF. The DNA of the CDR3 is TGTGCCAGCAGCCCCCCCCTCTCCTACGAGCAGTACTTC.

The CDR3 region is CASSVIGQGFPGELFF. CDR3 DNA sequence: TGTGCCAGCAGCGTAATCGGGCAGGGCTTCCCCGGGGAGCTGTTTTTT. This chain uses TRBV9 with TRBJ2-2, with TRBD1 as a possible D gene (5 bases). The CDR3 is 16 residues long. CDR1 is SGDLS and CDR2 is YYNGEE in the germline V gene. V lost 1 base to trimming and J lost 6 bases, with 16 bases between them.

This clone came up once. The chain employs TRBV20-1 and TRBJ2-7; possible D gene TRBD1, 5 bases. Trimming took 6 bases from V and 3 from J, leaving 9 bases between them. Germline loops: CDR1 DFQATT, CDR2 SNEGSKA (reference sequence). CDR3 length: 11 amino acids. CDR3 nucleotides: TGCAGTGCGCACAGGCTCTACGAGCAGTACTTC. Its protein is CSAHRLYEQYF.

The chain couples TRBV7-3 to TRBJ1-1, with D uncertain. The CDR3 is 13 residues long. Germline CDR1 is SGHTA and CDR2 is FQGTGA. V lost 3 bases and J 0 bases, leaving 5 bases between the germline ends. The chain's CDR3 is CASSFELNTEAFF. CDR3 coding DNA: TGTGCCAGCAGCTTTGAGCTGAACACTGAAGCTTTCTTT.

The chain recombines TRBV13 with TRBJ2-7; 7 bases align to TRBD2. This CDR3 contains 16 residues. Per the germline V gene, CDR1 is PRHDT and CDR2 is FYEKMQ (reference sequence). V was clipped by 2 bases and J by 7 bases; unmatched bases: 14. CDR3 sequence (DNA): TGTGCCAGCAGCTTATCGGGGGGACCTACTTTTCGGGAGCAGTACTTC. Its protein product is CASSLSGGPTFREQYF.

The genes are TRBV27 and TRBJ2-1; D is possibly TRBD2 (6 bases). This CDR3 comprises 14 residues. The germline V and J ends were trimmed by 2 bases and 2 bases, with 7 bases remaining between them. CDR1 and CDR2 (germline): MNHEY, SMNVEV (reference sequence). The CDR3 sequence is CASSLAGPYNEQFF. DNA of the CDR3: TGTGCCAGCAGTTTAGCGGGACCCTACAATGAGCAGTTCTTC.

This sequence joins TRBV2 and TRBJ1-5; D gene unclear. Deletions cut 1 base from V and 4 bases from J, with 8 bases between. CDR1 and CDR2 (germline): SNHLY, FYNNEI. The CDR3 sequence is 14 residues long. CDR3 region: CASSEVITNQPQHF. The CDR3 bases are TGTGCCAGCAGTGAAGTAATTACTAATCAGCCCCAGCATTTT.

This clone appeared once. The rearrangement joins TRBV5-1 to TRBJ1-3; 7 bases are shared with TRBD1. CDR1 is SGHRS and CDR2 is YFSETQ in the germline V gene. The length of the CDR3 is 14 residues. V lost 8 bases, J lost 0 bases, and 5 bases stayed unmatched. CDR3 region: CASSDRLSGNTIYF. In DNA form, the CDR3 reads TGCGCCAGTTCGGACAGGCTCTCTGGAAACACCATATATTTT. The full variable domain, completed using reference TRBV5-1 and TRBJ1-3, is KAGVTQTPRYLIKTRGQQVTLSCSPISGHRSVSWYQQTPGQGLQFLFEYFSETQRNKGNFPGRFSGRQFSNSRSEMNVSTLELGDSALYLCASSDRLSGNTIYFGEGSWLTVV.

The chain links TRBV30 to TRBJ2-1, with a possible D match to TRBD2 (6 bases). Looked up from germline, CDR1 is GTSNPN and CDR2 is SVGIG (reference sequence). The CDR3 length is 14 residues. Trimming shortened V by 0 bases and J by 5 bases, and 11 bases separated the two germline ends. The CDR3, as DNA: TGTGCCTGGAGTGTACGGAGGGAGAACAATGAGCAGTTCTTC. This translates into CAWSVRRENNEQFF.

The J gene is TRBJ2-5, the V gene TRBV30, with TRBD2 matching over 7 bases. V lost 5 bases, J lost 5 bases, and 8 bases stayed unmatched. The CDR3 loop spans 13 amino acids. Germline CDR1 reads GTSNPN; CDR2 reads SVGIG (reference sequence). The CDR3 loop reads CAWAVGGMETQYF. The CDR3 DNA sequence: TGTGCCTGGGCCGTCGGGGGGATGGAGACCCAGTACTTC.

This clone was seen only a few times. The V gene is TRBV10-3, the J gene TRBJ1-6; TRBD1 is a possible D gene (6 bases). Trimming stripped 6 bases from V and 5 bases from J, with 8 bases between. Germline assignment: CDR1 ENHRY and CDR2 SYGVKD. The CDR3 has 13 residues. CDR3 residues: CAISGQNNSPLHF. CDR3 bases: TGTGCCATCAGCGGACAGAATAATTCACCCCTCCACTTT.